The next 5 T cell receptor beta chains were all read from a single sample in a study of blood T cell repertoires in COVID-19. The method was immunoSEQ multiplex PCR; TCRdb's version includes in-frame clones alone and lacks a portion of them. The sample holds over 150,000 clones, 90% seen once. Sequencing was carried out using peripheral blood. These receptors were obtained from a man aged 50-60 years with acute or convalescent COVID-19.

As DNA, the CDR3 is TGTGCCAGCAGGACCGAGGGGGCCGGGGATACGCAGTATTTT. This gives the protein CASRTEGAGDTQYF. This rearrangement joins TRBV6-6 to TRBJ2-3; 7 positions agree with TRBD1. The trim removed 6 bases at V and 6 bases at J, leaving 9 bases unmatched. Germline V gene lookup returns CDR1 MNHNY and CDR2 SVGAGI (reference sequence). The CDR3 totals 14 residues.

The sample holds one count of this clone. In nucleotides, the CDR3 is TGCAGCGTTGGAAACTACCGATACGAGCAGTACTTC. Protein sequence: CSVGNYRYEQYF. The V gene is TRBV29-1, the J gene TRBJ2-7; unclear D gene. The CDR3 has 12 amino acids. Germline V gene lookup returns CDR1 SQVTM and CDR2 ANQGSEA. V shed 4 bases and J shed 4 bases, with 11 bases lying between them.

Written as DNA, the CDR3 is TGTGCCAGCTCACCAGAGCAGATAGCGGTCAACATTCAGTACTTC. This gives the protein CASSPEQIAVNIQYF. This chain connects TRBV18 to TRBJ2-4; possibly TRBD2 for D (6 bases). Germline CDR1 reads KGHSH; CDR2 reads LQKENI. V was cut by 2 bases and J by 7 bases, with 15 bases left in between. The CDR3 has 15 amino acids. The entire variable domain, with the rest obtained from reference TRBV18 and TRBJ2-4, is as follows: NAGVMQNPRHLVRRRGQEARLRCSPMKGHSHVYWYRQLPEEGLKFMVYLQKENIIDESGMPKERFSAEFPKEGPSILRIQQVVRGDSAAYFCASSPEQIAVNIQYFGAGTRLSVL.

The V gene is TRBV10-3, the J gene TRBJ1-5; maybe TRBD1 (5 bases). The CDR3 covers 13 residues. The V end lost 6 bases, the J end lost 4 bases, and 10 bases lay between the germline ends. CDR1 ENHRY and CDR2 SYGVKD come from the germline V gene. The CDR3 DNA sequence: TGTGCCATCAGAGGCAGGGTGAATCAGCCCCAGCATTTT. Its translation is CAIRGRVNQPQHF.

This clone was observed a handful of times. The CDR3 reads CASSGTGDQPQHF. The DNA of the CDR3 is TGTGCCAGTAGCGGGACAGGGGATCAGCCCCAGCATTTT. J is TRBJ1-5 and V is TRBV19, with 10 nucleotides matching TRBD1. After removal of 6 bases from V and 5 bases from J, the junction contained 1 base not matched to a gene. The CDR3 runs to 13 residues. CDR1 LNHDA and CDR2 SQIVND come from the germline V gene (reference sequence).